The 27 T cell receptor beta chains listed next were all sequenced from one sample in a study of cytomegalovirus exposure and HLA in healthy donors. The assay was immunoSEQ multiplex PCR, and TCRdb's table has in-frame clones only and misses some. The sample lists roughly 140,000 clones, 85% to 90% occurring once. Sequenced material: PBMCs. These receptors were obtained from a woman under 30 in good health and CMV-seropositive.

The V call is TRBV29-1, the J call TRBJ1-2; 7 bases fit TRBD1. The CDR3 is 14 residues long. Germline V gives CDR1 SQVTM, CDR2 ANQGSEA. V shed 0 bases and J 4 bases; nucleotides not matched to a gene: 5. The CDR3 DNA reads as TGCAGCGTTGAAGAAACAGGGGTGAGCTATGGCTACACCTTC. Residues: CSVEETGVSYGYTF.

V is TRBV14 and J is TRBJ2-7; D is perhaps TRBD1 (6 bases). This CDR3 spans 15 amino acids. Germline V gene data show CDR1 as SGHDN and CDR2 as FVKESK. Trimming cost V 3 bases and J 3 bases, with 15 bases left between them. CDR3 bases: TGTGCCAGCAGCCACATAGGACGAGGGGGCTACGAGCAGTACTTC. This translates into CASSHIGRGGYEQYF. Using reference TRBV14 and TRBJ2-7 for the parts outside the CDR3, the full variable domain is EAGVTQFPSHSVIEKGQTVTLRCDPISGHDNLYWYRRVMGKEIKFLLHFVKESKQDESGMPNNRFLAERTGGTYSTLKVQPAELEDSGVYFCASSHIGRGGYEQYFGPGTRLTVT.

This chain's CDR3 is CASSQGTGYEQYF. In nucleotides, the CDR3 is TGCGCCAGCAGCCAAGGGACAGGTTACGAGCAGTACTTC. This chain uses TRBV4-1 with TRBJ2-7, with 7 bases identical to TRBD1. CDR1 and CDR2 from the germline V gene are MGHRA and YSYEKL. V lost 1 base and J lost 4; bases outside the gene matches: 1. CDR3 length equals 13 residues.

The chain has TRBV28 and TRBJ1-2, with TRBD1 matching over 7 bases. Looked up from germline, CDR1 is MDHEN and CDR2 is SYDVKM. The CDR3 runs to 15 residues. The V and J ends lost 4 bases and 4 bases, in that order; junction bases with no gene match: 9. The DNA of the CDR3 is TGTGCCAGCAGTTCATTCACGGGACAGCCCTATGGCTACACCTTC. Its translation: CASSSFTGQPYGYTF.

The CDR3 loop is CPTGELYQPQHF. DNA of the CDR3: TGTCCCACAGGGGAGCTTTATCAGCCCCAGCATTTT. J is TRBJ1-5 and V is TRBV5-3, with 7 nucleotides matching TRBD1. TRBV5-3 is placed among ORFs of uncertain function. The CDR3 contains 12 residues.

The count of this clone is one. J is TRBJ2-7 and V is TRBV21-1; the table's D call, TRBD1, has no DNA check behind it. TRBV21-1 has pseudogene status. This CDR3 has 16 amino acids. CDR3 DNA: TGTGCCAGCAGCAGAGAGCAGACAGGGCCTCAAAACGAGCAGTACTTC. The encoded protein is CASSREQTGPQNEQYF.

The rearrangement links TRBV10-3 to TRBJ2-3; 11 positions match TRBD2. The germline CDR1 and CDR2 sequences are ENHRY and SYGVKD. The CDR3 is made up of 16 amino acids. J was trimmed by 3 bases and V by 6 bases; bases with no gene match: 8. CDR3: CAIRTGTSGSTDTQYF. CDR3 DNA: TGTGCCATCAGGACCGGGACTAGCGGTAGTACAGATACGCAGTATTTT.

The chain is built from TRBV15 and TRBJ1-1, with D maybe TRBD1 (5 bases). CDR1 is LNHNV, CDR2 YYDKDF, per germline (reference sequence). Deletions cut 5 bases from V and 6 bases from J, with 16 bases between. The CDR3 runs 14 residues. CDR3 residues: CATSFDSGVPEAFF. The CDR3 DNA reads as TGTGCCACCAGCTTCGATTCGGGGGTCCCTGAAGCTTTCTTT.

The gene calls are TRBV7-9 and TRBJ2-7; D might be TRBD2 (7 bases). This CDR3 has 17 amino acids. V was trimmed by 0 bases and J by 3 bases, leaving 18 bases between them. Germline V gene sequence: CDR1 SEHNR, CDR2 FQNEAQ (reference sequence). The CDR3 sequence: CASSLAGAGVAIYEQYF. CDR3 in DNA: TGTGCCAGCAGCTTAGCGGGGGCGGGAGTCGCTATCTACGAGCAGTACTTC.

The chain carries TRBV7-2 and TRBJ2-1; TRBD2 agrees at 8 bases. Trimming took 5 bases from V and 4 from J; bases not matched to a gene: 10. The CDR3 totals 16 residues. Germline-derived CDR1 and CDR2 are SGHTA and FQGNSA. The CDR3 nucleotides are TGTGCCAGCAGCCCGCTAGCGGGTCCACAGTACAATGAGCAGTTCTTC. It codes for CASSPLAGPQYNEQFF.

The chain joins TRBV11-3 to TRBJ2-2, with TRBD2 as a possible D gene (5 bases). Between the trimmed V and J ends, which lost 2 bases and 3 bases, there was a span of 16 bases. The CDR3 has 17 amino acids. CDR1 and CDR2 (germline): SGHNT, YENEEA. The CDR3 nucleotides are TGTGCCAGCAGCTTACTAGTGCTAGCCCAGGACACCGGGGAGCTGTTTTTT. Translated: CASSLLVLAQDTGELFF. Full variable domain (outside the CDR3, taken from reference TRBV11-3 and TRBJ2-2): EAGVVQSPRYKIIEKKQPVAFWCNPISGHNTLYWYLQNLGQGPELLIRYENEEAVDDSQLPKDRFSAERLKGVDSTLKIQPAELGDSAVYLCASSLLVLAQDTGELFFGEGSRLTVL.

Only a few counts were recorded for this clone. The chain has TRBV5-4 and TRBJ1-4; unclear D gene. The CDR3 covers 15 residues. V lost 0 bases and J 4 bases, leaving 10 bases between the germline ends. Germline CDR1 and CDR2: SGHNT and YYREEE (reference sequence). CDR3 region: CASSLAGGSNEKLFF. For the CDR3, the DNA is TGTGCCAGCAGCTTGGCCGGAGGGAGTAATGAAAAACTGTTTTTT. Full variable domain (outside the CDR3, taken from reference TRBV5-4 and TRBJ1-4): ETGVTQSPTHLIKTRGQQVTLRCSSQSGHNTVSWYQQALGQGPQFIFQYYREEENGRGNFPPRFSGLQFPNYSSELNVNALELDDSALYLCASSLAGGSNEKLFFGSGTQLSVL.

This chain connects TRBV4-1 to TRBJ1-1, with 8 nucleotides matching TRBD1. There are 16 residues in the CDR3. After removal of 2 bases from V and 5 bases from J, the junction contained 10 bases not matched to a gene. Germline V gene lookup returns CDR1 MGHRA and CDR2 YSYEKL. In DNA form, the CDR3 reads TGCGCCAGCAGCCAAACCTCGGACAGGGCGGGAACTGAAGCTTTCTTT. Amino acids: CASSQTSDRAGTEAFF.

V and J are TRBV7-8 and TRBJ2-5; D possibly corresponds to TRBD2 (6 bases). The CDR3 is made up of 14 amino acids. V was cut by 5 bases and J by 5 bases, with 15 bases left in between. CDR1 and CDR2 (germline): SGHVS, FQNEAQ. CDR3 DNA: TGTGCCAGCAGCGACTCCCATGGAGGGGAGACCCAGTACTTC. Translation: CASSDSHGGETQYF.

This chain links TRBV2 with TRBJ2-7, with TRBD1 matching 10 bases. In germline, CDR1 is SNHLY, CDR2 FYNNEI. The CDR3 extends over 15 amino acids. Trimming took 0 bases from V and 7 from J; bases not matched to a gene: 6. CDR3 in amino acids: CASSEAGTGAREQYF. Written as DNA, the CDR3 is TGTGCCAGCAGTGAAGCAGGGACAGGGGCTAGGGAGCAGTACTTC. The whole variable domain, filled in from reference TRBV2 and TRBJ2-7, reads EPEVTQTPSHQVTQMGQEVILRCVPISNHLYFYWYRQILGQKVEFLVSFYNNEISEKSEIFDDQFSVERPDGSNFTLKIRSTKLEDSAMYFCASSEAGTGAREQYFGPGTRLTVT.

The CDR3 region is CASSLSTGLISGYTF. The CDR3 region has the DNA TGTGCCAGCAGTTTGTCGACAGGGCTAATTAGCGGCTACACCTTC. This chain joins TRBV28 and TRBJ1-2, with 7 nucleotides matching TRBD1. J gave up 8 bases and V 3 bases, and 12 bases lay outside the gene matches. The CDR3 extends over 15 amino acids. Per the germline V gene, CDR1 is MDHEN and CDR2 is SYDVKM.

This clone is a singleton in its sample. The chain links TRBV10-3 to TRBJ1-2, with D possibly matching TRBD1 (6 bases). The ends were cut back, 11 bases at V and 4 bases at J, with 23 bases in the middle. Germline V gene lookup returns CDR1 ENHRY and CDR2 SYGVKD. The CDR3 runs 15 residues. The CDR3 DNA follows: TGTGCCGCCCAAGGGGGGGACTTACCCTTCTATGGCTACACCTTC. It yields the protein CAAQGGDLPFYGYTF.

The chain uses TRBV5-5 and TRBJ1-4; 8 nucleotides line up with TRBD1. Losses at the gene ends were 0 bases for V and 1 base for J; bases not matched to a gene: 8. CDR1 is SGHKS, CDR2 YYEKEE, per germline (reference sequence). The CDR3 extends over 18 amino acids. Here the CDR3 reads CASSLELAGGLTNEKLFF. CDR3 sequence (DNA): TGTGCCAGCAGCTTGGAGCTAGCAGGGGGCTTAACTAATGAAAAACTGTTTTTT.

This clone occurred a few times. The J gene is TRBJ2-7, the V gene TRBV4-2, with a tentative D call TRBD1 (6 bases). V shed 1 base and J shed 2 bases, with 21 bases lying between them. CDR3 size: 18 residues. Germline V lookup: CDR1 LGHNA, CDR2 YNFKEQ. CDR3 residues: CASSQGGRGTTKPYEQYF. The CDR3 nucleotides are TGTGCCAGCAGCCAAGGAGGACGAGGGACAACGAAACCCTACGAGCAGTACTTC.

The CDR3, as DNA: TGTGCCACCAGCAGAGATTCCTCCGGGGAGCTGTTTTTT. It yields the protein CATSRDSSGELFF. V usage is TRBV15 and J usage is TRBJ2-2; D call uncertain. From germline, CDR1 is LNHNV and CDR2 YYDKDF (reference sequence). This CDR3 region has 13 residues. Trimming shortened V by 0 bases and J by 6 bases, and 5 bases separated the two germline ends.

This rearrangement joins TRBV5-4 to TRBJ2-2; 10 bases line up with TRBD1. Germline V CDR1 and CDR2: SGHNT, YYREEE (reference sequence). The CDR3 runs to 14 residues. V trimming: 6 bases; J trimming: 6 bases; junction bases outside the gene matches: 5. The CDR3 here is CASTLGQGPGELFF. CDR3 nucleotides: TGTGCCAGCACCCTGGGACAGGGGCCCGGGGAGCTGTTTTTT.

The rearrangement uses TRBV11-2 and TRBJ2-3, with D unresolved. CDR1 SGHAT and CDR2 FQNNGV come from the germline V gene. The CDR3 consists of 15 residues. The germline V and J ends were trimmed by 1 base and 4 bases, with 12 bases remaining between them. CDR3 amino acids: CASSLVGVSADTQYF. In DNA, the CDR3 is TGTGCCAGCAGCTTAGTCGGAGTGAGCGCAGATACGCAGTATTTT.

This chain uses TRBV27 with TRBJ2-1; 11 bases line up with TRBD2. The CDR3 loop spans 16 amino acids. The V gene end was trimmed by 2 bases and the J gene end by 3 bases; junction bases not matched to a gene: 3. CDR1 and CDR2 (germline): MNHEY, SMNVEV (reference sequence). The chain's CDR3 is CASSLRLAGNYNEQFF. The CDR3 bases are TGTGCCAGCAGTTTACGACTAGCGGGAAACTACAATGAGCAGTTCTTC.

The chain has TRBV6-1 and TRBJ1-3; unclear D gene. This CDR3 is 13 amino acids long. Germline CDR1 MNHNS, CDR2 SASEGT. Deletions cut 7 bases from V and 7 bases from J, with 14 bases between. CDR3 DNA: TGTGCCAGCAACCTAAGATCTAGGAACACCATATATTTT. It yields the protein CASNLRSRNTIYF.

Only a few counts were recorded for this clone. The chain combines TRBV6-5 with TRBJ2-2, with 7 bases fitting TRBD1. Germline lookup yields CDR1 MNHEY and CDR2 SVGAGI. With 6 bases clipped from V and 4 bases from J, the junction kept 5 bases outside the gene matches. The CDR3 length is 14 residues. The CDR3 here is CASSLGGGTGELFF. DNA of the CDR3: TGTGCCAGCAGCCTAGGGGGCGGCACCGGGGAGCTGTTTTTT.

The rearrangement uses TRBV19 and TRBJ1-2; D is perhaps TRBD1 (5 bases). The CDR3 has 13 amino acids. CDR1 and CDR2 from the germline V gene are LNHDA and SQIVND (reference sequence). Trimming stripped 3 bases from V and 7 bases from J, with 12 bases between. For the CDR3, the DNA is TGTGCCAGTAGTATCGCCCAGGGAGGTGGCTACACCTTC. Its protein is CASSIAQGGGYTF.

This chain connects TRBV7-3 to TRBJ1-2, with D possibly matching TRBD1 (6 bases). V lost 2 bases and J lost 4, with 11 bases in between. Germline values: CDR1 SGHTA, CDR2 FQGTGA. The CDR3 extends over 14 amino acids. The CDR3 loop is CASSLETGTYGYTF. DNA of the CDR3: TGTGCCAGCAGCTTAGAAACAGGGACCTATGGCTACACCTTC.